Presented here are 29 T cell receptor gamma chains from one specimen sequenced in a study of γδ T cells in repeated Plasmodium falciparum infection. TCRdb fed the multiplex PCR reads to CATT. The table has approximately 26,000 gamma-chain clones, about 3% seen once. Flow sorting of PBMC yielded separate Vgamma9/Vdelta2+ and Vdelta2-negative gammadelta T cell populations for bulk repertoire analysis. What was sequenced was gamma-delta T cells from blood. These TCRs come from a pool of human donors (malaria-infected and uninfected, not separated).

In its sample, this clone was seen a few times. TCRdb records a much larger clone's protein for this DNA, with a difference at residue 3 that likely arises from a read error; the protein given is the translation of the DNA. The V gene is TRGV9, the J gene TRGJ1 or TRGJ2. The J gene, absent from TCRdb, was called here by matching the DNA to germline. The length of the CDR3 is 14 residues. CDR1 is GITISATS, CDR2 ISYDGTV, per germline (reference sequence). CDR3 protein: CASWEVHNHYKKLF. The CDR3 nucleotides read TGTGCCTCGTGGGAGGTGCATAATCATTATAAGAAACTCTTT.

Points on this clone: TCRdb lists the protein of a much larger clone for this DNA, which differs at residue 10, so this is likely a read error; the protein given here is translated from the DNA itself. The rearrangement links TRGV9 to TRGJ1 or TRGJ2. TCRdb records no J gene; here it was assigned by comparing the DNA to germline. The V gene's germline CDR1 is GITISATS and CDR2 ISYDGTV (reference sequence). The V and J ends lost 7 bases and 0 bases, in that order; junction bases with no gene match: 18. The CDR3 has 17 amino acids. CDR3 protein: CALCLHNRQLNYYKKLF. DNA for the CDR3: TGTGCCTTGTGTCTCCACAACCGACAACTGAATTATTATAAGAAACTCTTT.

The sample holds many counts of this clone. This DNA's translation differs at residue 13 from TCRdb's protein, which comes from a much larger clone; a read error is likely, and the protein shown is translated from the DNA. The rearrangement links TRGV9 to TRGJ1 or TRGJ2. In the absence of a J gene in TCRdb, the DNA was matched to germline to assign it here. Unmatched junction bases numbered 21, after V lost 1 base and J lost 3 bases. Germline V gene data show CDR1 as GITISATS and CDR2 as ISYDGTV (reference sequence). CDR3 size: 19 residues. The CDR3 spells CALWEVDLAEVSSYYKKLF. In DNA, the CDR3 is TGTGCCTTGTGGGAGGTAGATCTGGCCGAAGTGTCGAGTTATTATAAGAAACTCTTT.

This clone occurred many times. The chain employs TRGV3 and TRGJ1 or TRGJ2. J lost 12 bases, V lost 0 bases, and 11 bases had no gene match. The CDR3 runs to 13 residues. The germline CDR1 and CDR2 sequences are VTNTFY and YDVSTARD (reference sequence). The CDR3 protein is CATWDRLGWAKLF. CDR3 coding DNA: TGTGCCACCTGGGACAGGCTGGGCTGGGCGAAACTCTTT.

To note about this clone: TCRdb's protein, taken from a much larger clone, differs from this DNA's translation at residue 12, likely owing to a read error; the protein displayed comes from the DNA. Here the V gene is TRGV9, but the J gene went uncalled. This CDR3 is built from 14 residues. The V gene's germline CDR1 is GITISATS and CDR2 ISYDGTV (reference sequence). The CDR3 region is CALWEVRCGYKELF. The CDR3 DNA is TGTGCCTTGTGGGAGGTGCGGTGTGGTTATAAGGAACTCTTT.

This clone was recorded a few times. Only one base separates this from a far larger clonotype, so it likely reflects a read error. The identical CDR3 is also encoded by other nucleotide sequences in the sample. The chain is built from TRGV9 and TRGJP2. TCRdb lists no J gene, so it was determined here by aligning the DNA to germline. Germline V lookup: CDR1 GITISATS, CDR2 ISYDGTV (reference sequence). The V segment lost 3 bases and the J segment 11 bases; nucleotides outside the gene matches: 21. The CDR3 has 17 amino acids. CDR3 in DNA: TGTGCCTTGTGGGAGAAATGGAATAAGGCCGGAGACTGGATCAAGACGTTT. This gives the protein CALWEKWNKAGDWIKTF.

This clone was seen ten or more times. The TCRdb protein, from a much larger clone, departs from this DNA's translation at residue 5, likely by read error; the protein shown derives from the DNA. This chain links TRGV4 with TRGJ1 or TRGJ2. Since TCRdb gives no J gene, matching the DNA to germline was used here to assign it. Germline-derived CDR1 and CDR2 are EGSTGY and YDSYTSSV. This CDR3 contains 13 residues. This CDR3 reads CATWGGRCYKKLF. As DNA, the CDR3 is TGTGCCACCTGGGGTGGGCGGTGTTATAAGAAACTCTTT.

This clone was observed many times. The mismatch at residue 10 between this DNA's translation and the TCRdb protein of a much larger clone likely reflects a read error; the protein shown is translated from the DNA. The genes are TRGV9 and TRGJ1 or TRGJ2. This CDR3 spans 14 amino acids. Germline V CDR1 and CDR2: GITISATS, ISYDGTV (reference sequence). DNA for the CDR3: TGTGCCTTGTGGGAGGTGCGTTTTTATGATAAGAAACTCTTT. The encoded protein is CALWEVRFYDKKLF.

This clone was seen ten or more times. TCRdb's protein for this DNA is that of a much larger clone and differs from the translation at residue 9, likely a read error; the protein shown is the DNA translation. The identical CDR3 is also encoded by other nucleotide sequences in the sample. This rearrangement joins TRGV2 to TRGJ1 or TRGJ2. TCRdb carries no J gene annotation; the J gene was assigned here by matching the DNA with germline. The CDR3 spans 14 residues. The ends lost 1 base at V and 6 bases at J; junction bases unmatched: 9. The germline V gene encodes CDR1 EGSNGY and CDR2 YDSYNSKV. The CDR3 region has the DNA TGTGCCACCTGGGACGGTCGACCCTGTTATAAGAAACTCTTT. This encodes CATWDGRPCYKKLF.

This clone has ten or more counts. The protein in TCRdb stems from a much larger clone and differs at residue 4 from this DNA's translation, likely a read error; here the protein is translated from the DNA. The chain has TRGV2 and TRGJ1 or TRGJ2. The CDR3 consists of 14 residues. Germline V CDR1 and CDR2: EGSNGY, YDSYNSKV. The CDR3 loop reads CATRDASFYYKKLF. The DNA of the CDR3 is TGTGCCACCCGGGACGCTTCTTTTTATTATAAGAAACTCTTT.

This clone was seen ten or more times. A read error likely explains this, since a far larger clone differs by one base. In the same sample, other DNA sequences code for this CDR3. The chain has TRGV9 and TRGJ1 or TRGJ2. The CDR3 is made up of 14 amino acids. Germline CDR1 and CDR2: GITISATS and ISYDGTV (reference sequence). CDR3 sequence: CALWEVHNHYKKLF. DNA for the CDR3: TGCGCCTTGTGGGAGGTGCATAATCATTATAAGAAACTCTTT.

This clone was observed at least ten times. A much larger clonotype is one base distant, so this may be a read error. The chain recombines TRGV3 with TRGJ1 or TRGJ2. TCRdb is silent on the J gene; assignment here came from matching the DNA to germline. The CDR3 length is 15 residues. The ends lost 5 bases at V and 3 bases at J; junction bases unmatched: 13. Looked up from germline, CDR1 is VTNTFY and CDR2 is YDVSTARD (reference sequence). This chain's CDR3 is CATWGRAIFYYKKLF. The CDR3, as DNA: TGTGCCACCTGGGGCCGTGCCATTTTTTATTATAAGAAACTCTTT.

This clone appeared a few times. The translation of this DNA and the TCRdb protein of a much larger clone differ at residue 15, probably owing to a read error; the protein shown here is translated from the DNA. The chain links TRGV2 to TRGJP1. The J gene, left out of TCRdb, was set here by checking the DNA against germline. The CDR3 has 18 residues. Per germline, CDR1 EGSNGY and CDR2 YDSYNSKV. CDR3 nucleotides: TGTGCCACCTCCCAGATGGCTCTTAAATATACCACTGGTTGGTCCAAGATATTT. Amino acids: CATSQMALKYTTGWSKIF.

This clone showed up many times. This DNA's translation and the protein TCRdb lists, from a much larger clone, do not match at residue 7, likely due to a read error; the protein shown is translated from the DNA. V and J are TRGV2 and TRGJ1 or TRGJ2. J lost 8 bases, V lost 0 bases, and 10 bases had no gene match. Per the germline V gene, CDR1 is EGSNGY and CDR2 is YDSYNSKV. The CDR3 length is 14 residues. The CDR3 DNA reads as TGTGCCACCTGGGACGGGGCTATTATGGATAAGAAACTCTTT. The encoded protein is CATWDGAIMDKKLF.

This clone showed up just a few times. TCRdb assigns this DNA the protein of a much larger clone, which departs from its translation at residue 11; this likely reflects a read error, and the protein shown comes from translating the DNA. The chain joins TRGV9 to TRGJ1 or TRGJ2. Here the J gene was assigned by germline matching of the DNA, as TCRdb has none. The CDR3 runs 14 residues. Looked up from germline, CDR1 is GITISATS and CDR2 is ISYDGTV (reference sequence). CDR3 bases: TGTGCCTTGTGGGAGGGGGCTAGTTATTATACGAAACTCTTT. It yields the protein CALWEGASYYTKLF.

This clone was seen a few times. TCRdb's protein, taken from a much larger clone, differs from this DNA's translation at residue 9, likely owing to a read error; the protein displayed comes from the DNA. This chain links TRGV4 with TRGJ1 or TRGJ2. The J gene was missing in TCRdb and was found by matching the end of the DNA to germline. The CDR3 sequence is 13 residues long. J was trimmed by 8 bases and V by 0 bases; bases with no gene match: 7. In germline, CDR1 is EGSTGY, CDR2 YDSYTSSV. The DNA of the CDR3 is TGTGCCACCTGGGATGGGGAACTTCATAAGAAACTCTTT. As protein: CATWDGELHKKLF.

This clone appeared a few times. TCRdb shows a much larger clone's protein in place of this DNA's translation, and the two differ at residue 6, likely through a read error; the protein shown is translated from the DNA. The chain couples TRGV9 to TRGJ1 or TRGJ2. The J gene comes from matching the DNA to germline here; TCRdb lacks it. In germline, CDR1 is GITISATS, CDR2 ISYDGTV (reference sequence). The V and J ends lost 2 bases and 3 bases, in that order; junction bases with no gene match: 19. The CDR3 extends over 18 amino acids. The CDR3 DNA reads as TGTGCCTTGTGGGAGGCGCTCCAAAGTATTGGGATTTATTATAAGAAACTCTTT. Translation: CALWEALQSIGIYYKKLF.

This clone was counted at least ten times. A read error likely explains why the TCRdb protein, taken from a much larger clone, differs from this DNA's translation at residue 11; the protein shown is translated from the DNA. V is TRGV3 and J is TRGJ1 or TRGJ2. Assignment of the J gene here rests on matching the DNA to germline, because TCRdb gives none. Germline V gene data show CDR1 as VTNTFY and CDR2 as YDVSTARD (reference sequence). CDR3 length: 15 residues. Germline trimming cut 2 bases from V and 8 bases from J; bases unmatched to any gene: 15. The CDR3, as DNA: TGTGCCACCTGGGACATCACCCATGGAGTAGATAAGAAACTCTTT. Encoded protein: CATWDITHGVDKKLF.

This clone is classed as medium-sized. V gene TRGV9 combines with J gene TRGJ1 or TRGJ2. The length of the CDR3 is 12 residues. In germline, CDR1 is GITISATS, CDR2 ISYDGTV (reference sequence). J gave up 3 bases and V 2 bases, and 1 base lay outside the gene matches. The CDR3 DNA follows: TGTGCCTTGTGGGAGGCTTATTATAAGAAACTCTTT. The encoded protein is CALWEAYYKKLF.

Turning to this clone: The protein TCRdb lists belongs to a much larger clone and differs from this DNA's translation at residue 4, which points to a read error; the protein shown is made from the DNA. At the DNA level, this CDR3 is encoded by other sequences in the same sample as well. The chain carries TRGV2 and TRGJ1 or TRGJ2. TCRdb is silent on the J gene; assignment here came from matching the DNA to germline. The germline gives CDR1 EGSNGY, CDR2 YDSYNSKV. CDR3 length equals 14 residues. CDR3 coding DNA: TGTGCCACCAGGGACGTCCGGAATTATTATAAGAAACTCTTT. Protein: CATRDVRNYYKKLF.

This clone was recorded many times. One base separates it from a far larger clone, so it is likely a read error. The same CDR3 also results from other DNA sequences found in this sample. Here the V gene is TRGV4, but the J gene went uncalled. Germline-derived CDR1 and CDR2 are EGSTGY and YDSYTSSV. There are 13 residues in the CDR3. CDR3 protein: CATWDNPIYKKLF. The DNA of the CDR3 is TGTGCCACCTGGGATAACCCTATCTATAAGAAACTCTTC.

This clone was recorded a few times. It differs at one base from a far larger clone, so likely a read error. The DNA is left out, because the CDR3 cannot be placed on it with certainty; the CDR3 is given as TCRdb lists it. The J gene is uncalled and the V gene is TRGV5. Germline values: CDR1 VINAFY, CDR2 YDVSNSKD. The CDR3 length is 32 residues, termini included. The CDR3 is CATWDRRRIIRNSLAVEQHWLSQVSIGRIQHF.

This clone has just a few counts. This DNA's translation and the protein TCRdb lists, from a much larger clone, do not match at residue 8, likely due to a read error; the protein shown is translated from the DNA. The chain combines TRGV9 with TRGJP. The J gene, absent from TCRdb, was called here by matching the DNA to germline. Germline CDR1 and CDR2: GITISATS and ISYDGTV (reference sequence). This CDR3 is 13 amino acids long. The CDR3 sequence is CASGELGRKIKVF. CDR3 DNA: TGTGCCTCAGGGGAGTTGGGCAGAAAAATCAAGGTATTT.

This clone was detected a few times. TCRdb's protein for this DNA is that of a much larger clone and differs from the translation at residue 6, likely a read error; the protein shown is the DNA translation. CDR3 region: CALWEAREKLF. DNA for the CDR3: TGTGCCTTGTGGGAGGCGCGCGAGAAACTCTTT. The chain combines TRGV9 with TRGJ1 or TRGJ2. The J gene, missing from TCRdb, was assigned here through DNA to germline matching. Losses at the gene ends were 2 bases for V and 11 bases for J; bases not matched to a gene: 6. The CDR3 has 11 residues. Germline values: CDR1 GITISATS, CDR2 ISYDGTV (reference sequence).

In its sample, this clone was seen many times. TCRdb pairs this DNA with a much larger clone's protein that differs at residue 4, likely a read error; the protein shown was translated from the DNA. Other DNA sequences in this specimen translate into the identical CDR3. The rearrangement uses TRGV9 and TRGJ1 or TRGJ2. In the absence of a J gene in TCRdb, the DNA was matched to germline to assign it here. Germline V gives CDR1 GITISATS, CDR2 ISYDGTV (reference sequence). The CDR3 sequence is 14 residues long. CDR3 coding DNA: TGTGCCTTGCGGGAGACCCAGGATTATTATAAGAAACTCTTT. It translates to CALRETQDYYKKLF.

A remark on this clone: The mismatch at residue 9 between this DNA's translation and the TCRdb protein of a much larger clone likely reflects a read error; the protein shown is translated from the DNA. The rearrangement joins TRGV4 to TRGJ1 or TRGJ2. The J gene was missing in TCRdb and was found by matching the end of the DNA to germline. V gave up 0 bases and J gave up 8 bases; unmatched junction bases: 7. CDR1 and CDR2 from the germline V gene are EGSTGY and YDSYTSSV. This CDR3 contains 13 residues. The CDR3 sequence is CATWDGPRHKKLF. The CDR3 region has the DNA TGTGCCACCTGGGATGGGCCTCGGCATAAGAAACTCTTT.

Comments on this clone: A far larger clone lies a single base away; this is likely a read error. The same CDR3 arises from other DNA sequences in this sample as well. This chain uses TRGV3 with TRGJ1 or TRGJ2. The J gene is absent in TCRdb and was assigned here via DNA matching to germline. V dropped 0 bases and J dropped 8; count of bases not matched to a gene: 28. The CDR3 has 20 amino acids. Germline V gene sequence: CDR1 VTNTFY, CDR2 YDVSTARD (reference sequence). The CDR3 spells CATWDRPLKPWGIVRHKKLF. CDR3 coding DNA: TGTGCCACCTGGGACAGGCCATTAAAACCATGGGGAATAGTTCGCCATAAGAAACTCTTT.

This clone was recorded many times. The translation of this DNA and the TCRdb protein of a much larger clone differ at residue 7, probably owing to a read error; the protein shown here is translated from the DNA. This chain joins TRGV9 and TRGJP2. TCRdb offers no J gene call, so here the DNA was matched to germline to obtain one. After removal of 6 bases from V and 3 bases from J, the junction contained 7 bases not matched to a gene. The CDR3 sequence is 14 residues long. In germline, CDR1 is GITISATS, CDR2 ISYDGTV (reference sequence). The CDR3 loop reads CALWTYGSDWIKTF. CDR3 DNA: TGTGCCTTGTGGACTTATGGTAGTGATTGGATCAAGACGTTT.

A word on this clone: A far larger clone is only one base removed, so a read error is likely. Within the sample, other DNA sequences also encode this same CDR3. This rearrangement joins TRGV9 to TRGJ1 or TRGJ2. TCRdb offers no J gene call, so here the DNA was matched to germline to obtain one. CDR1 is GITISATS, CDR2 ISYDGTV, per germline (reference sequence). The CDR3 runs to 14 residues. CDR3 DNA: TGTGCCCTGTGGATAATAAGGGTGGATTATAAGAAACTCTTT. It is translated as CALWIIRVDYKKLF.